These 12 T cell receptor beta chains came from one sample sequenced in a study of cytomegalovirus exposure and HLA in healthy donors. In the PCR, 60 Vbeta and 13 Jbeta primers were used. Assay used: immunoSEQ multiplex PCR; TCRdb lists only in-frame clones, some missing. This repertoire shows about 120,000 clones, 75% to 80% found once; its top ten account for 9.5% to 15%. Sequencing input: PBMCs. Source of these receptors: a woman between 40 and 50 years old in good health and CMV-seropositive.

This clone was picked up one time. The chain carries TRBV6-6 and TRBJ2-7; TRBD1 matches at 8 bases. Germline CDR1 reads MNHNY; CDR2 reads SVGAGI (reference sequence). CDR3 length equals 14 residues. With 5 bases clipped from V and 3 bases from J, the junction kept 6 bases outside the gene matches. The CDR3: CASSMRGQVYEQYF. The CDR3 DNA follows: TGTGCCAGCAGTATGAGGGGACAGGTCTACGAGCAGTACTTC.

This clone has more than one count but fewer than ten. The chain recombines TRBV4-1 with TRBJ1-2; D unclear. V lost 3 bases and J 6 bases, leaving 11 bases between the germline ends. The CDR3 consists of 13 residues. Germline V gene lookup returns CDR1 MGHRA and CDR2 YSYEKL. The CDR3: CASSQLRSHGYTF. The CDR3 DNA follows: TGCGCCAGCAGCCAGCTTCGAAGCCATGGCTACACCTTC.

This clone appeared once. The chain joins TRBV4-1 to TRBJ1-2; 7 bases align to TRBD1. J gave up 2 bases and V 3 bases, and 3 bases lay outside the gene matches. The CDR3 contains 14 residues. The V gene's germline CDR1 is MGHRA and CDR2 YSYEKL. CDR3 nucleotide sequence: TGCGCCAGCAGCCAGGACAGGATAAACTATGGCTACACCTTC. Translating gives CASSQDRINYGYTF.

There are a few counts of this clone. The chain joins TRBV6-1 to TRBJ1-2; perhaps TRBD1 as D (5 bases). The V end was cut by 6 bases, the J end by 0 bases, with 14 bases between. Germline V gives CDR1 MNHNS, CDR2 SASEGT. The CDR3 sequence is 15 residues long. The CDR3 spells CASSPDLGANYGYTF. The DNA for the CDR3 is TGTGCCAGCAGCCCAGACCTAGGGGCTAACTATGGCTACACCTTC.

J is TRBJ2-1 and V is TRBV5-4; 8 positions match TRBD1. CDR3 size: 14 residues. Germline CDR1 is SGHNT and CDR2 is YYREEE (reference sequence). V was pared by 0 bases and J by 6 bases, with 2 bases of the junction left unmatched. The CDR3 nucleotides are TGTGCCAGCAGCTTGGGGACAGGGAGCAATGAGCAGTTCTTC. Encoded protein: CASSLGTGSNEQFF.

The chain joins TRBV5-1 to TRBJ1-5, with 8 bases lining up with TRBD1. Germline values: CDR1 SGHRS, CDR2 YFSETQ. CDR3 size: 15 residues. The trim removed 5 bases at V and 4 bases at J, leaving 8 bases unmatched. CDR3 amino acids: CASRPGTGLNQPQHF. The CDR3 DNA follows: TGCGCCAGCAGGCCCGGGACAGGCTTGAATCAGCCCCAGCATTTT.

With regard to this clone: Other DNA sequences in the same sample also yield this CDR3. This chain joins TRBV30 and TRBJ1-5, with D perhaps matching TRBD1 (5 bases). Trimming took 1 base from V and 4 from J, leaving 8 bases between them. The CDR3 covers 13 residues. The germline V gene encodes CDR1 GTSNPN and CDR2 SVGIG (reference sequence). The DNA for the CDR3 is TGTGCCTGGAGTGCGCGGGGGAATCAGCCCCAGCATTTT. Translation gives CAWSARGNQPQHF.

The chain joins TRBV9 to TRBJ1-4, with D possibly being TRBD1 (6 bases). Germline values: CDR1 SGDLS, CDR2 YYNGEE. CDR3 length: 15 residues. The V and J ends lost 4 bases and 7 bases respectively, with 17 bases between them. The CDR3 DNA reads TGTGCCAGCAGCCTGGGGGGGGCGGGTAGTGAAAAACTGTTTTTT. Protein product: CASSLGGAGSEKLFF.

The chain employs TRBV29-1 and TRBJ1-2; 9 bases match TRBD1. With V trimmed by 7 bases and J by 8 bases, 11 bases remained unmatched. Germline V CDR1 and CDR2: SQVTM, ANQGSEA. The CDR3 runs to 13 residues. CDR3 DNA: TGCAGCGCCACCGGGACAGGGAAACACGGCTACACCTTC. This codes for CSATGTGKHGYTF.

V is TRBV4-1 and J is TRBJ2-5; 8 bases are shared with TRBD1. This CDR3 has 14 amino acids. Looked up from germline, CDR1 is MGHRA and CDR2 is YSYEKL. The V segment lost 4 bases and the J segment 4 bases; nucleotides outside the gene matches: 5. In DNA, the CDR3 is TGCGCCAGCAGCCCTCGACAGGGGCCAGAGACCCAGTACTTC. Its translation: CASSPRQGPETQYF.

The chain carries TRBV30 and TRBJ1-2; a weak D match, TRBD1 (6 bases). This CDR3 spans 14 amino acids. Germline loops: CDR1 GTSNPN, CDR2 SVGIG (reference sequence). V dropped 5 bases and J dropped 6 bases, with 19 bases sitting between them. In DNA form, the CDR3 reads TGTGCCTGGGGCCGCGGGGGCGCTTCGGATGGCTACACCTTC. Its protein product is CAWGRGGASDGYTF.

The chain recombines TRBV5-6 with TRBJ2-5; 9 bases match TRBD1. Germline V CDR1 and CDR2: SGHDT, YYEEEE. J was trimmed by 0 bases and V by 2 bases; bases with no gene match: 8. This CDR3 is 17 amino acids long. The CDR3 DNA reads as TGTGCCAGCAGCTTTTTGGGACAGGGAGTAGACCAAGAGACCCAGTACTTC. Protein product: CASSFLGQGVDQETQYF.